The 17 T cell receptor beta chains given below trace back to one sample, sequenced in a study of CD8+CD57+ T cells in acquired aplastic anemia. The TCR beta profiling, which covered VDJ combination and CDR3 sequence, was carried out using genomic DNA as the template. TCRdb passed the reads through MiXCR, listing each CDR3 protein once. The table lists approximately 99,000 distinct CDR3 sequences, roughly 50% of them singletons. Sequencing used sorted CD4+, CD8+, or CD8+CD57+ T cells (not recorded which) from PBMCs. These receptors were collected from a human donor in good health, serving as a control.

The table lists this clonotype with a count of one. The chain recombines TRBV7-7 with TRBJ2-5; tentatively, D is TRBD1 or TRBD2 (7 bases each). Per germline, CDR1 SSHAT and CDR2 FNYEAQ (reference sequence). Trimming pared 5 bases from V and 1 base from J, leaving 23 bases between. This CDR3 is 18 amino acids long. CDR3 coding DNA: TGTGCCAGCAGCCCACGGCTTTTGGGGAGGGGGCGCCAAGAGACCCAGTACTTC. Translating it yields CASSPRLLGRGRQETQYF.

The chain is built from TRBV24-1 and TRBJ1-2; D gene ambiguous. The V gene lost 4 bases and the J gene lost 6 bases, with 8 bases spanning the gap. The CDR3 totals 12 residues. Germline assignment: CDR1 KGHDR and CDR2 SFDVKD. CDR3 sequence (DNA): TGTGCCACCAGTGAGGTGGGAGATGGCTACACCTTC. This translates into CATSEVGDGYTF.

V and J are TRBV11-2 and TRBJ2-7; 10 bases fit TRBD2. The CDR3 extends over 19 amino acids. Germline V gene lookup returns CDR1 SGHAT and CDR2 FQNNGV. J was trimmed by 3 bases and V by 5 bases; bases with no gene match: 19. The CDR3: CASSPERARASGSLYEQYF. The DNA of the CDR3 is TGTGCCAGCAGCCCCGAGCGTGCCCGAGCTAGCGGGAGCCTCTACGAGCAGTACTTC.

To note about this clonotype: One end of the junction varies from germline; a read error may be responsible. CDR3 protein: CASSSLISYEQYF. The CDR3 DNA follows: TGTGCCAGCAGCTCCTTGATAAGCTACGAGCAGTACTTC. The chain uses TRBV5-1 and TRBJ2-7; D unresolved. CDR1 is SGHRS and CDR2 is YFSETQ in the germline V gene. The CDR3 is 13 residues long.

This clonotype appeared once. The CDR3 loop is CASSLAPGNTEAFF. The CDR3 DNA sequence: TGTGCCAGCAGCTTAGCACCCGGGAACACTGAAGCTTTCTTT. V gene TRBV7-9 combines with J gene TRBJ1-1, with D hard to call. Germline CDR1 is SEHNR and CDR2 is FQNEAQ (reference sequence). This CDR3 region has 14 residues. Trimming took off 0 bases at V and 1 base at J, with 6 bases between the two ends.

This chain links TRBV12-3 or TRBV12-4 with TRBJ2-7; D may match TRBD1 or TRBD2 (5 bases each). Trimming removed 3 bases at V and 5 bases at J, with 17 bases between. The CDR3 sequence is 15 residues long. The CDR3 DNA is TGTGCCAGCAGTTTGAGTAGTCCGGGGACGAACGAGCAGTACTTC. Translating it yields CASSLSSPGTNEQYF.

The J gene is TRBJ2-5, the V gene TRBV5-1, with D perhaps matching TRBD1 or TRBD2 (6 bases each). The V end was cut by 3 bases, the J end by 5 bases, with 11 bases between. The germline gives CDR1 SGHRS, CDR2 YFSETQ. The CDR3 runs 13 residues. The CDR3 here is CASSSKGGETQYF. The CDR3 DNA sequence: TGCGCCAGCAGCTCGAAGGGGGGCGAGACCCAGTACTTC.

This chain joins TRBV19 and TRBJ1-1; TRBD1 might be the D (5 bases). V was clipped by 7 bases and J by 1 base, with 13 bases between them. This CDR3 region has 14 residues. Germline CDR1 reads LNHDA; CDR2 reads SQIVND (reference sequence). CDR3 sequence (DNA): TGTGCCAGTAAATCCGACAGAGGGAACACTGAAGCTTTCTTT. It specifies CASKSDRGNTEAFF.

This clonotype was counted ten times or more. The rearrangement uses TRBV5-6 and TRBJ2-7; perhaps TRBD2 as D (5 bases). V shed 0 bases and J shed 6 bases, with 13 bases lying between them. Germline CDR1 reads SGHDT; CDR2 reads YYEEEE. The CDR3 is 14 residues long. The CDR3 spells CASSLGGVLGEQYF. The CDR3 DNA reads as TGTGCCAGCAGCTTGGGGGGAGTTCTAGGCGAGCAGTACTTC.

This clonotype came up many times. The chain employs TRBV12-3 or TRBV12-4 and TRBJ1-2; weak D call: TRBD1 (5 bases). V lost 2 bases, J lost 4 bases, and 14 bases lay in between. The length of the CDR3 is 15 residues. CDR3 sequence (DNA): TGTGCCAGCAGTTTACGGGACGCAAGCATCTATGGCTACACCTTC. Translating gives CASSLRDASIYGYTF.

This chain links TRBV19 with TRBJ2-1, with a weak D call TRBD2 (6 bases). V shed 5 bases and J shed 3 bases, with 11 bases lying between them. The germline gives CDR1 LNHDA, CDR2 SQIVND (reference sequence). The CDR3 totals 14 residues. Here the CDR3 DNA reads TGTGCCAGTAGTGCGGGACTTATCTACAATGAGCAGTTCTTC. As protein: CASSAGLIYNEQFF.

This clonotype was seen ten or more times. The V and J genes are TRBV6-5 and TRBJ2-7; D possibly corresponds to TRBD2 (5 bases). V lost 7 bases and J lost 1, with 11 bases in between. Germline assignment: CDR1 MNHEY and CDR2 SVGAGI. The CDR3 extends over 13 amino acids. The CDR3, as DNA: TGTGCCAGCACCCTGACGGGGTCCTACGAGCAGTACTTC. Its translation: CASTLTGSYEQYF.

Of note for this clonotype: The final CDR3 position lacks the conserved phenylalanine or tryptophan, pointing to a likely read error. This chain uses TRBV15 with TRBJ1-1, with no clear D. The V gene's germline CDR1 is LNHNV and CDR2 YYDKDF (reference sequence). The CDR3 is 15 amino acids. In DNA form, the CDR3 reads TGTGCCACCAGCACTACGGACCCACGTAACACTGTAGCTTTCTCT. Protein: CATSTTDPRNTVAFS.

The table lists this clonotype with a few counts. The V call is TRBV9, the J call TRBJ1-6; no definite D call. Trimming took 0 bases from V and 4 from J, leaving 5 bases between them. The CDR3 runs 14 residues. Germline V gene lookup returns CDR1 SGDLS and CDR2 YYNGEE. The CDR3: CASSVVEYNSPLHF. In nucleotides, the CDR3 is TGTGCCAGCAGCGTAGTAGAGTATAATTCACCCCTCCACTTT.

The CDR3 spells CASGPGLYGYTF. The CDR3 nucleotides read TGTGCCAGCGGACCGGGACTTTATGGCTACACCTTC. The V and J genes are TRBV5-4 and TRBJ1-2; TRBD1 might be the D (5 bases). CDR3 size: 12 residues. Trimming pared 7 bases from V and 5 bases from J, leaving 12 bases between. Germline V lookup: CDR1 SGHNT, CDR2 YYREEE (reference sequence).

The table lists this clonotype with many counts. The CDR3 DNA follows: TGCAGTGCCATGTTAGGGCAGGGCTATCAGCCCCAGCATTTT. Amino acid sequence: CSAMLGQGYQPQHF. The gene calls are TRBV20-1 and TRBJ1-5; TRBD1 might be the D (5 bases). The V gene lost 6 bases and the J gene lost 5 bases, with 17 bases spanning the gap. Germline lookup yields CDR1 DFQATT and CDR2 SNEGSKA (reference sequence). CDR3 length: 14 residues.

As concerns this clonotype: Since a much larger clone is just one base distant, this may be a read error. The chain couples TRBV25-1 to TRBJ2-1, with D possibly being TRBD1 (6 bases). The CDR3 is 16 residues long. Trimming took off 6 bases at V and 3 bases at J, with 18 bases between the two ends. Germline assignment: CDR1 MGHDK and CDR2 SYGVNS. The CDR3 region is CASSANRGRGYNEQFF. DNA for the CDR3: TGTGCCAGCAGCGCAAACCGGGGCAGGGGCTACAATGAGCAGTTCTTC.